One sample yielded the 15 T cell receptor beta chains listed below, sequenced in a study of cytomegalovirus exposure and HLA in healthy donors. Amplification used 60 Vbeta primers and 13 Jbeta primers. The protocol was immunoSEQ multiplex PCR, while the TCRdb copy is restricted to in-frame clones and leaves out a portion. Of under 200,000 clones in the sample, approximately 79% are singletons; the top ten hold approximately 1.8%. Specimen: PBMCs. The source is a human donor in good health.

V gene TRBV9 combines with J gene TRBJ1-2; D may be TRBD1 (6 bases). CDR1 is SGDLS, CDR2 YYNGEE, per germline. V was cut by 4 bases and J by 6 bases, with 19 bases left in between. The CDR3 extends over 15 amino acids. CDR3 nucleotides: TGTGCCAGCAGCCCCGAGGGGAGGGGGGAACATGGCTACACCTTC. As protein: CASSPEGRGEHGYTF.

This chain joins TRBV4-1 and TRBJ1-2; 10 bases are a match to TRBD1. With 1 base clipped from V and 2 bases from J, the junction kept 13 bases outside the gene matches. Looked up from germline, CDR1 is MGHRA and CDR2 is YSYEKL. There are 19 residues in the CDR3. The CDR3 spells CASSQGRPSVTGGNYGYTF. CDR3 sequence (DNA): TGCGCCAGCAGCCAAGGTCGGCCCTCTGTGACAGGGGGCAACTATGGCTACACCTTC.

This clone occurred a few times. The chain is built from TRBV5-4 and TRBJ1-1; the D is unclear. Between the trimmed V and J ends, which lost 1 base and 2 bases, there was a span of 6 bases. Germline loops: CDR1 SGHNT, CDR2 YYREEE (reference sequence). This CDR3 comprises 13 residues. CDR3 sequence (DNA): TGTGCCAGCAGCTTGTATCCTAACACTGAAGCTTTCTTT. Translated, it gives CASSLYPNTEAFF.

This clone was observed once. The chain combines TRBV7-9 with TRBJ2-5, with D uncertain. The V and J ends lost 4 bases and 3 bases respectively, with 6 bases between them. The CDR3 sequence is 12 residues long. The germline V gene has CDR1 SEHNR and CDR2 FQNEAQ (reference sequence). CDR3 nucleotides: TGTGCCAGCAGCTCCTTAAAAGAGACCCAGTACTTC. Its protein is CASSSLKETQYF.

With respect to this clone: An end of the junction differs from the germline gene, which may be a read error. The chain couples TRBV7-7 to TRBJ1-1; D gene uncertain. The germline CDR1 and CDR2 sequences are SSHAT and FNYEAQ (reference sequence). The length of the CDR3 is 15 residues. The CDR3 DNA sequence: TGTGCTAGCAGCCCAATCCGGACTATGAACACTGAAGCTTTCTTT. Encoded protein: CASSPIRTMNTEAFF.

J is TRBJ2-3 and V is TRBV19, with 10 positions matching TRBD1. J gave up 6 bases and V 5 bases, and 11 bases lay outside the gene matches. CDR3 length: 16 residues. Germline CDR1 reads LNHDA; CDR2 reads SQIVND (reference sequence). For the CDR3, the DNA is TGTGCCAGTAGTGCCGGGACAGGGGCCGTGATGGATACGCAGTATTTT. The encoded protein is CASSAGTGAVMDTQYF.

CDR3 nucleotide sequence: TGTGCCAGCAGCGCGGACAGGGGTCGAACTGAAGCTTTCTTT. Translated, it gives CASSADRGRTEAFF. V usage is TRBV9 and J usage is TRBJ1-1; TRBD1 agrees at 9 bases. J lost 5 bases, V lost 3 bases, and 5 bases had no gene match. The germline gives CDR1 SGDLS, CDR2 YYNGEE. The CDR3 spans 14 residues.

V gene TRBV20-1 combines with J gene TRBJ1-2; D gene ambiguous. The V end was cut by 4 bases, the J end by 8 bases, with 2 bases between. The CDR3 sequence is 8 residues long. In germline, CDR1 is DFQATT, CDR2 SNEGSKA (reference sequence). The CDR3 sequence: CSATGYTF. CDR3 bases: TGCAGTGCTACGGGCTACACCTTC.

The CDR3, as DNA: TGCGCCAGCAGCCGGGACCGGGGGGCGGAATATGGCTACACCTTC. Its translation: CASSRDRGAEYGYTF. This chain connects TRBV5-1 to TRBJ1-2; the D gene is possibly TRBD1 (6 bases). Trimming shortened V by 4 bases and J by 5 bases, and 18 bases separated the two germline ends. This CDR3 spans 15 amino acids. Germline V lookup: CDR1 SGHRS, CDR2 YFSETQ.

V gene TRBV7-2 combines with J gene TRBJ1-1, with 7 bases lining up with TRBD1. The CDR3 consists of 13 residues. Germline CDR1 SGHTA, CDR2 FQGNSA. V trimming: 3 bases; J trimming: 4 bases; junction bases outside the gene matches: 2. The CDR3 DNA reads TGTGCCAGCAGCTTTACAGGGGCCACTGAAGCTTTCTTT. Translation gives CASSFTGATEAFF.

This chain uses TRBV9 with TRBJ1-6; D is possibly TRBD1 (5 bases). The CDR3 length is 17 residues. The germline V gene has CDR1 SGDLS and CDR2 YYNGEE. Trimming stripped 0 bases from V and 0 bases from J, with 10 bases between. In DNA form, the CDR3 reads TGTGCCAGCAGCGTAGGGACAACCAGCTCCTATAATTCACCCCTCCACTTT. Its translation is CASSVGTTSSYNSPLHF.

V gene TRBV4-3 combines with J gene TRBJ2-7; TRBD1 agrees at 7 bases. The CDR3 is 14 residues long. With 5 bases clipped from V and 3 bases from J, the junction kept 7 bases outside the gene matches. Germline V CDR1 and CDR2: LGHNA, YSLEER. The CDR3 DNA reads as TGCGCCAGCAGCATGGGACAGTTCGACTACGAGCAGTACTTC. The encoded protein is CASSMGQFDYEQYF.

J is TRBJ1-5 and V is TRBV27; 8 positions match TRBD1. This CDR3 contains 12 residues. Germline V gene data show CDR1 as MNHEY and CDR2 as SMNVEV (reference sequence). The V and J ends lost 5 bases and 9 bases, in that order; junction bases with no gene match: 3. The CDR3 nucleotides read TGTGCCAGCAGTACAGGGGGTCGGCCCCAGCATTTT. This encodes CASSTGGRPQHF.

The gene calls are TRBV7-9 and TRBJ2-5, with a possible D match to TRBD1 (6 bases). V dropped 5 bases and J dropped 2 bases, with 12 bases sitting between them. The CDR3 is 14 residues long. CDR1 SEHNR and CDR2 FQNEAQ come from the germline V gene (reference sequence). The CDR3 protein is CASSNPTGQETQYF. Written as DNA, the CDR3 is TGTGCCAGCAGCAACCCCACAGGGCAAGAGACCCAGTACTTC.

This clone came up once. This chain connects TRBV4-1 to TRBJ2-1; D is unresolved. CDR1 and CDR2 (germline): MGHRA, YSYEKL. V was cut by 4 bases and J by 9 bases, with 10 bases left in between. The CDR3 has 12 residues. The CDR3 bases are TGCGCCAGCAGCCCGGTTAGAGGTGAGCAGTTCTTC. Translating gives CASSPVRGEQFF.